These 8 T cell receptor beta chains were sequenced from one sample in a study of blood T cell repertoires in COVID-19. Here immunoSEQ multiplex PCR was the method, and the copy in TCRdb shows in-frame clones only, minus some. Altogether 75,000 to 100,000 clones are present, around 87% being singletons, with the ten largest covering 15% to 19%. Sample: peripheral blood. The receptors shown here come from a human donor in a cohort sampled during active COVID-19.

The chain recombines TRBV30 with TRBJ2-7; D is ambiguous. V was cut by 4 bases and J by 3 bases, with 16 bases left in between. CDR1 and CDR2 (germline): GTSNPN, SVGIG (reference sequence). CDR3 size: 14 residues. CDR3 bases: TGTGCCTGGAATCTACAAGGAGTGAGCTACGAGCAGTACTTC. Its protein product is CAWNLQGVSYEQYF. The full variable domain, rest sourced from reference TRBV30 and TRBJ2-7, is SQTIHQWPATLVQPVGSPLSLECTVEGTSNPNLYWYRQAAGRGLQLLFYSVGIGQISSEVPQNLSASRPQDRQFILSSKKLLLSDSGFYLCAWNLQGVSYEQYFGPGTRLTVT.

The V gene is TRBV19, the J gene TRBJ2-7; TRBD2 matches 13 bases. The length of the CDR3 is 19 residues. V shed 3 bases and J 6 bases; nucleotides not matched to a gene: 17. CDR1 and CDR2 (germline): LNHDA, SQIVND (reference sequence). CDR3 coding DNA: TGTGCCAGTAGTATTGGTGTGGGAACTCGGACTAGCGGGAGCTGCGAGCAGTACTTC. Translating it yields CASSIGVGTRTSGSCEQYF.

This chain uses TRBV15 with TRBJ1-6; TRBD1 matches at 8 bases. There are 13 residues in the CDR3. The germline V gene has CDR1 LNHNV and CDR2 YYDKDF (reference sequence). Trimming cost V 6 bases and J 7 bases; bases outside gene matches: 2. The CDR3 here is CATSSGGNSPLHF. The CDR3 DNA reads as TGTGCCACCAGTTCAGGGGGCAATTCACCCCTCCACTTT.

This chain connects TRBV2 to TRBJ1-2; tentative D call: TRBD1 (6 bases). Germline V gene lookup returns CDR1 SNHLY and CDR2 FYNNEI. This CDR3 region has 15 residues. V dropped 9 bases and J dropped 7 bases, with 24 bases sitting between them. The CDR3 region has the DNA TGTGCCAGTCCTCAGGGGAAAAGGGTGATCGGTGGCTACACCTTC. Protein product: CASPQGKRVIGGYTF.

The chain combines TRBV24-1 with TRBJ2-1; TRBD2 matches 11 bases. The CDR3 has 15 residues. The V and J ends lost 3 bases and 7 bases, in that order; junction bases with no gene match: 4. The germline V gene encodes CDR1 KGHDR and CDR2 SFDVKD. CDR3 sequence: CATSDLAGGQNEQFF. The CDR3 DNA reads TGTGCCACCAGTGATCTAGCGGGAGGTCAGAATGAGCAGTTCTTC.

The chain has TRBV7-3 and TRBJ2-3; TRBD1 agrees at 8 bases. This CDR3 has 17 residues. V shed 5 bases, J shed 6 bases, and the junction held 16 bases outside the gene matches. Germline V lookup: CDR1 SGHTA, CDR2 FQGTGA. The CDR3 sequence is CASSPQSSSGGWDTQYF. The CDR3 DNA reads TGTGCCAGCAGCCCCCAGTCATCGTCAGGGGGCTGGGATACGCAGTATTTT.

This clone was recorded at least ten times. The V and J genes are TRBV5-4 and TRBJ1-2; D is ambiguous. The CDR3 is made up of 13 amino acids. With 4 bases removed from V and 8 bases from J, the gap between germline ends came to 15 bases. Germline V gene sequence: CDR1 SGHNT, CDR2 YYREEE (reference sequence). CDR3 nucleotide sequence: TGTGCCAGCAGCACCAAACGGGAGTGGGGCTACACCTTC. This gives the protein CASSTKREWGYTF.

The V gene is TRBV5-6, the J gene TRBJ2-7, with D possibly TRBD1 on 6 matching bases. This CDR3 contains 14 residues. V lost 4 bases and J lost 3, with 14 bases in between. The V gene's germline CDR1 is SGHDT and CDR2 YYEEEE. CDR3 in amino acids: CASSPATGYYEQYF. CDR3 nucleotide sequence: TGTGCCAGCAGCCCAGCGACAGGCTACTACGAGCAGTACTTC.